This TCR beta chain originates from a study of CD8 T cells in Susac syndrome. A quantity of about 0.5 to 1 ug RNA underwent reverse transcription using random hexamers. TCR beta CDR3 was amplified by immunoSEQ covering 54 Vbeta and 13 Jbeta. TCRdb passed the immunoSEQ multiplex PCR reads through MiXCR, listing each CDR3 protein once. The sample holds 150,000 to 200,000 distinct CDR3 sequences, around 94% seen once. Healthy donors formed controls matched for age and sex. V lost 9 bases and J lost 6; bases outside the gene matches: 5. Germline values: CDR1 SNHLY, CDR2 FYNNEI. This CDR3 comprises 14 residues.

The origin of this receptor is a human donor in good health. This rearrangement joins TRBV2 to TRBJ2-1; 13 bases fit TRBD2. Specimen: CD4+ T cells from PBMCs. The chain's CDR3 is CARVGLAGTNEQFF. The CDR3 nucleotides are TGTGCCAGGGTGGGACTAGCGGGGACCAATGAGCAGTTCTTC.